Below, 4 T cell receptor beta chains from the same sample are listed, as sequenced in a study of cytomegalovirus exposure and HLA in healthy donors. Both 60 Vbeta primers and 13 Jbeta primers went into the PCR. Profiled with immunoSEQ multiplex PCR; TCRdb holds only in-frame clones, not every one. Of a few hundred thousand clones listed, around three quarters are singletons. The sequencing sample was made of PBMCs. Receptors originate from a man aged 40-49 years in good health and CMV-seronegative.

The chain combines TRBV7-3 with TRBJ2-6; weak D call: TRBD1 (6 bases). Germline loops: CDR1 SGHTA, CDR2 FQGTGA. The CDR3 is made up of 17 amino acids. Deletions cut 5 bases from V and 0 bases from J, with 14 bases between. In nucleotides, the CDR3 is TGTGCCAGCAGCACCCGACAGGCATCCTCTGGGGCCAACGTCCTGACTTTC. Residues: CASSTRQASSGANVLTF.

V usage is TRBV5-5 and J usage is TRBJ2-5; TRBD2 matches 8 bases. V was clipped by 0 bases and J by 10 bases; unmatched bases: 8. Germline V gene data show CDR1 as SGHKS and CDR2 as YYEKEE (reference sequence). The CDR3 covers 14 residues. In DNA form, the CDR3 reads TGTGCCAGCAGCTTGGGGGGACTAGAAGTGAGCCAGTACTTC. The encoded protein is CASSLGGLEVSQYF.

The rearrangement links TRBV28 to TRBJ1-5; possibly TRBD1 for D (5 bases). Germline V lookup: CDR1 MDHEN, CDR2 SYDVKM. V lost 5 bases and J lost 3, with 11 bases in between. The CDR3 runs 14 residues. The CDR3 region is CASSVGGSNQPQHF. For the CDR3, the DNA is TGTGCCAGCAGTGTGGGGGGTTCCAATCAGCCCCAGCATTTT.

The chain links TRBV29-1 to TRBJ2-5; D is possibly TRBD1 (5 bases). Gene TRBJ2-7 matches the end of the DNA better, so the J call may be wrong. The CDR3 is 13 residues long. Germline V CDR1 and CDR2: SQVTM, ANQGSEA. The CDR3 spells CSVRVGHTYEQYF. Written as DNA, the CDR3 is TGCAGCGTCAGGGTGGGTCATACCTACGAGCAGTACTTC.